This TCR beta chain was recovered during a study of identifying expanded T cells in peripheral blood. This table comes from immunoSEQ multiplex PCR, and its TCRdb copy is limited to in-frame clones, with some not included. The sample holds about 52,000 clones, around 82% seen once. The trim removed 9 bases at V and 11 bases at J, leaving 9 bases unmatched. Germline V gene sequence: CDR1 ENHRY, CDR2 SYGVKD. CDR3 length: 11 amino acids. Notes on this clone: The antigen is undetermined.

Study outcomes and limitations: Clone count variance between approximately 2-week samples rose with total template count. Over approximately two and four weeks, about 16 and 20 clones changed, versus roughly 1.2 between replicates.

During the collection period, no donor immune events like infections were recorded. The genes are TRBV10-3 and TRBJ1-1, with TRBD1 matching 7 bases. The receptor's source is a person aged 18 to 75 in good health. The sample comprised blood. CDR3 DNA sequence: TGTGCCATTAAAAGGGACAGCCGCGCTTTCTTT. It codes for CAIKRDSRAFF.